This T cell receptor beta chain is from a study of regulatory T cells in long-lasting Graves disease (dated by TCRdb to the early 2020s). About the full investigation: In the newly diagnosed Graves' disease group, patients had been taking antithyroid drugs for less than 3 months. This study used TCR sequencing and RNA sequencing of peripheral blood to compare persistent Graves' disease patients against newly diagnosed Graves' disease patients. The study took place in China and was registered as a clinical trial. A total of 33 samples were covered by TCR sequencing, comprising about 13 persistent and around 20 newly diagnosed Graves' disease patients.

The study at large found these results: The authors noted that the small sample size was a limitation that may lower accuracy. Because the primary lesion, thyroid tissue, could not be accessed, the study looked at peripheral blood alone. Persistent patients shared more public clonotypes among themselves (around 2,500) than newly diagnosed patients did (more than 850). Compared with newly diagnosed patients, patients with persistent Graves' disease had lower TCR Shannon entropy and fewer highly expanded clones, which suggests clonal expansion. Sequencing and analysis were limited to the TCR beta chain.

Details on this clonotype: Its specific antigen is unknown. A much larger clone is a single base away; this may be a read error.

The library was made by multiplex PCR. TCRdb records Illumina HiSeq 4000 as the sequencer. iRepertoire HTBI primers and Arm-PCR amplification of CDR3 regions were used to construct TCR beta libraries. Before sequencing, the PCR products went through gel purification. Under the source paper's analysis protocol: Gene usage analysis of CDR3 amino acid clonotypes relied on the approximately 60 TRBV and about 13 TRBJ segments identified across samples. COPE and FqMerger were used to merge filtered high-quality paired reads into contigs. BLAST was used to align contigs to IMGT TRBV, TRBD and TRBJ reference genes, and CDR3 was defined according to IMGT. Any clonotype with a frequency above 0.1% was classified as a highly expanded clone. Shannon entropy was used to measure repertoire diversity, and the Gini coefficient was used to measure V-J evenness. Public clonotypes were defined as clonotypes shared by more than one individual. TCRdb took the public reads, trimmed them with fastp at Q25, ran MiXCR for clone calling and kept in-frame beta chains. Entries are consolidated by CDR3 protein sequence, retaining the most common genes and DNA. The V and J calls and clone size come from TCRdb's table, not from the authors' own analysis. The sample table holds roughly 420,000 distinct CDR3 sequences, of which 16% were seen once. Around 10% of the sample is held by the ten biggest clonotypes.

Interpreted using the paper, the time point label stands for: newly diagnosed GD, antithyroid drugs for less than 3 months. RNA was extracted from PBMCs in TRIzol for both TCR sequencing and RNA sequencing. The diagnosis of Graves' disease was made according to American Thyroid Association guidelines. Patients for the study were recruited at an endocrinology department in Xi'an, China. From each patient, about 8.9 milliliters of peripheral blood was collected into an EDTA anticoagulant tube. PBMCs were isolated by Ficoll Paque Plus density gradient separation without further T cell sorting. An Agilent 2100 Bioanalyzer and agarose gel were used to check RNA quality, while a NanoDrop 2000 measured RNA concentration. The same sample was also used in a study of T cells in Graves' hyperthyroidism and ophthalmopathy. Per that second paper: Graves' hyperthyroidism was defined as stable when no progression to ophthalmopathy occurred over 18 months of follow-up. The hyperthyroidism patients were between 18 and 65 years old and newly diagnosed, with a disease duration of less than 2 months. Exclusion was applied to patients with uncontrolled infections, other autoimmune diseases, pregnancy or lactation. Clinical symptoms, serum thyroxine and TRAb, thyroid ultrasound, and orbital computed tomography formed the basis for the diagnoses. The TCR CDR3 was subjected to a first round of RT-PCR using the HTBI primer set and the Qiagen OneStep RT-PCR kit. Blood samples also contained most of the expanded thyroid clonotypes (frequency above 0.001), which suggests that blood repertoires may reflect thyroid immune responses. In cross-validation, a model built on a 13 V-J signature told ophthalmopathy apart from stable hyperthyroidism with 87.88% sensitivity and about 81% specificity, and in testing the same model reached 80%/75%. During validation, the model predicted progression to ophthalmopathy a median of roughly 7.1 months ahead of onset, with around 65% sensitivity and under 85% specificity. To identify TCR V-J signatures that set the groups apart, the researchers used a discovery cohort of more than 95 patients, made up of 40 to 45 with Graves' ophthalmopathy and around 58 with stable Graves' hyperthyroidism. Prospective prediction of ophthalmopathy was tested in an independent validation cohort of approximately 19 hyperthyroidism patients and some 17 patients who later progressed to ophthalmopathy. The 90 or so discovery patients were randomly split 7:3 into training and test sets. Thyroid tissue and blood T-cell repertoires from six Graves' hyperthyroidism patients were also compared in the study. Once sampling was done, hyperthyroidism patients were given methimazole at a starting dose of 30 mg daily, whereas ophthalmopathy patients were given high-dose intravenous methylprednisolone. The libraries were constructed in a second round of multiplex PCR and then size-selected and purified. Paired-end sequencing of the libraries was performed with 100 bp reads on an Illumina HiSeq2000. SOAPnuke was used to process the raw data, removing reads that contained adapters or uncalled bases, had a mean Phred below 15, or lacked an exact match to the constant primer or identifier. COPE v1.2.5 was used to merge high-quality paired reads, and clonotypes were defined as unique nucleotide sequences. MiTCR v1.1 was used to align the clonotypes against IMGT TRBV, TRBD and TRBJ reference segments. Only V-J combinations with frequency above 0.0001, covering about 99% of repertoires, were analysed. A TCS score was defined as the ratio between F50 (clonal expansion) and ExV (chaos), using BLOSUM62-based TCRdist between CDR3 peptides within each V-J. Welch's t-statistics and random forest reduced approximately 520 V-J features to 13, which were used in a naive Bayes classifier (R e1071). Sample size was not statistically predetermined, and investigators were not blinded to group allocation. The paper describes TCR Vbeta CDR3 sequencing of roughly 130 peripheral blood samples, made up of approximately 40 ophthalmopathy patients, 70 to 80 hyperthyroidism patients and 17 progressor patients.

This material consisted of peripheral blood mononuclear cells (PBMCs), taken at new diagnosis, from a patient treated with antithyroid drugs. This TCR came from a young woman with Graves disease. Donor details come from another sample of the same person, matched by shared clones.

The DNA sequence is TGTGCCAGCCCACATAGCTCCTACGAGCAGTGCTTC. Translated, it reads CASPHSSYEQCF. The rearrangement joined TRBV27 to TRBJ2-7, with the D gene not confidently named. Including the terminal cysteine and phenylalanine, the CDR3 comprises 12 residues. The only DNA kept is the CDR3, 36 bases in frame from the first base. CDR1 and CDR2 were assigned from the germline V gene (reference sequence) as MNHEY and SMNVEV.